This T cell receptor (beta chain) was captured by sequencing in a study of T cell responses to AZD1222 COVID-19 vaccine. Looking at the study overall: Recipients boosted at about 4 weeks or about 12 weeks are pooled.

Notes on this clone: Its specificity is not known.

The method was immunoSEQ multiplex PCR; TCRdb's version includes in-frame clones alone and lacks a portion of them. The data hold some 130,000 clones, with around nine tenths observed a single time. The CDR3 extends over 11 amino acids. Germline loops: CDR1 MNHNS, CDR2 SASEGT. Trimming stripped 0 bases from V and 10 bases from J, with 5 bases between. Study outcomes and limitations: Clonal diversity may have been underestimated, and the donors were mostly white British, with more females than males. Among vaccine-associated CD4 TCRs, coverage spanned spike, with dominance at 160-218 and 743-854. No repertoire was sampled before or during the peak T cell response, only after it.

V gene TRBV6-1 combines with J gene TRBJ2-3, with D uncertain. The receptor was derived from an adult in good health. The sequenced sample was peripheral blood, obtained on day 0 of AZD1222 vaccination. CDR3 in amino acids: CASSEAWSQYF. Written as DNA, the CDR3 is TGTGCCAGCAGTGAAGCATGGTCGCAGTATTTT.